Listed below are T cell receptor beta chains from one sample, sequenced in a study of shared clonotypes between healthy human individuals. Only in-frame clones appear in the TCRdb table, and some are missing; sequencing was by immunoSEQ multiplex PCR. The sample has about 2 million clones; around 95% are singletons. The sequencing input was naive CD4+ T cells sorted from blood. These receptors all stem from a man between 18 and 29 years old in good health. CDR3s include the opening cysteine and the closing phenylalanine or tryptophan. The D gene is left open where the match is weak. The size of a clone is reported for some rows only, either as once, few or many, or as a class for expanded clones.

cdr3_length,d_call,j_call,v_call,clone_size,cdr3_nt,cdr3_aa
13,.,TRBJ2-5,TRBV5-1,.,TGCGCCAGCAGCCCCGGGACCGGAGAGACCCAGTACTTC,CASSPGTGETQYF
15,TRBD1,TRBJ2-7,TRBV5-1,.,TGCGCCAGCAGCCCTGGGACAGGACTCTCCTACGAGCAGTACTTC,CASSPGTGLSYEQYF
14,.,TRBJ2-7,TRBV5-1,.,TGCGCCAGCAGCTTGGCCCTGGGGGGATACGAGCAGTACTTC,CASSLALGGYEQYF
11,.,TRBJ2-5,TRBV6-6,.,TGTGCCAGCATGGCAGAAGAGACCCAGTACTTC,CASMAEETQYF
17,.,TRBJ2-7,TRBV5-4,.,TGTGCCAGCAGCTTGGGGGGAATGAGCCACCCTGAGGTCGAGCAGTACTTC,CASSLGGMSHPEVEQYF
14,.,TRBJ1-2,TRBV7-2,.,TGTGCCAGCAGCTTAGGTTTGCCGGAGGGAGGCTACACCTTC,CASSLGLPEGGYTF
16,.,TRBJ1-3,TRBV5-1,.,TGCGCCAGCAGGCCCCGACCGAGTAATTCGGGAAACACCATATATTTT,CASRPRPSNSGNTIYF
14,.,TRBJ1-5,TRBV6-1,.,TGTGCCAGCAACGCCGGGGGATCCAATCAGCCCCAGCATTTT,CASNAGGSNQPQHF
17,.,TRBJ1-5,TRBV28,.,TGTGCCAGCAGTCTCCTGGACAGTTCGGTCCCTTATCAGCCCCAGCATTTT,CASSLLDSSVPYQPQHF
15,TRBD1,TRBJ1-5,TRBV27,.,TGTGCCAGCAGTTTATCGGGACAGGGGATTCAGCCCCAGCATTTT,CASSLSGQGIQPQHF
12,.,TRBJ1-2,TRBV18,.,TGTGCCAGCTCACCGGGGGGCTATGGCTACACCTTC,CASSPGGYGYTF
16,TRBD2,TRBJ2-3,TRBV5-1,.,TGCGCCAGCAGCTTGGTTTCTAGCGGGGGCGCAGATACGCAGTATTTT,CASSLVSSGGADTQYF
12,.,TRBJ2-7,TRBV10-2,.,TGCGCCAGCGGCCGGGTTGCCCGCGAGCAGTACTTC,CASGRVAREQYF
18,TRBD1,TRBJ1-2,TRBV5-4,.,TGTGCCAGCAGCCCCAATGTGAAAGGGGGCCGCGCTAACTATGGCTACACCTTC,CASSPNVKGGRANYGYTF
15,TRBD1,TRBJ1-6,TRBV6-1,once,TGTGCCAGCAGTGGAGGGACAGGGGGTTGGTCACCCCTCCACTTT,CASSGGTGGWSPLHF
12,.,TRBJ2-1,TRBV2,.,TGTGCCGGAAAGACGGATGACAATGAGCAGTTCTTC,CAGKTDDNEQFF
16,TRBD2,TRBJ2-5,TRBV7-9,.,TGTGCCAGCAGCCTGAGACTAGCGGGGGGCCAAGAGACCCAGTACTTC,CASSLRLAGGQETQYF
13,.,TRBJ1-1,TRBV7-2,.,TGTGCCAGCGGCGGACAGATGAACACTGAAGCTTTCTTT,CASGGQMNTEAFF
13,.,TRBJ2-1,TRBV6-6,.,TGTGCCAGCAGGTGGACGGCCTACAATGAGCAGTTCTTC,CASRWTAYNEQFF
13,.,TRBJ2-5,TRBV10-1,.,TGCGCCAGCAGAGGGACGGATCAAGAGACCCAGTACTTC,CASRGTDQETQYF
14,.,TRBJ2-5,TRBV18,.,TGTGCCAGCTCACCGTTTCAGAGCCAAGAGACCCAGTACTTC,CASSPFQSQETQYF
13,.,TRBJ2-7,TRBV10-3,.,TGTGCCATCACGATTCGGGCGGAGGACGAGCAGTACTTC,CAITIRAEDEQYF
19,TRBD2,TRBJ2-1,TRBV27,.,TGTGCCAGCAGTTTAGGACTAGCGGGAGGAGCGGGCTCCTACAATGAGCAGTTCTTC,CASSLGLAGGAGSYNEQFF
13,.,TRBJ1-5,TRBV30,.,TGTGCCTGGAGTACAGGGTACAATCAGCCCCAGCATTTT,CAWSTGYNQPQHF
15,TRBD1,TRBJ2-5,TRBV5-1,.,TGCGCCAGCAGCAGGACAGGGGGGCCCCAAGAGACCCAGTACTTC,CASSRTGGPQETQYF
16,TRBD1,TRBJ2-7,TRBV5-7,.,TGTGCCAGCAGCTTCGACAGGGGGGAAACCACCTACGAGCAGTACTTC,CASSFDRGETTYEQYF
15,.,TRBJ2-1,TRBV15,.,TGTGCCACCAGCAGAGATTCAGGATCCTACAATGAGCAGTTCTTC,CATSRDSGSYNEQFF
14,TRBD1,TRBJ1-3,TRBV11-2,.,TGTGCCAGCAGCTTTCAGGGGGCTGGAAACACCATATATTTT,CASSFQGAGNTIYF
16,.,TRBJ2-5,TRBV11-2,.,TGTGCCAGCAGCCCCCGACTCGGGATTAAAGGAGAGACCCAGTACTTC,CASSPRLGIKGETQYF
14,.,TRBJ1-3,TRBV2,.,TGTGCCAGCAGTGTCTGGAACTCTGGAAACACCATATATTTT,CASSVWNSGNTIYF
16,TRBD1,TRBJ1-2,TRBV7-2,.,TGTGCCAGCAGCTTAGAACGGAGGGGGCGCGACTATGGCTACACCTTC,CASSLERRGRDYGYTF
14,.,TRBJ1-6,TRBV19,.,TGTGCCAGTAGTTACAGGGAGGAAAATTCACCCCTCCACTTT,CASSYREENSPLHF
14,TRBD1,TRBJ2-7,TRBV5-1,.,TGCGCCAGCACCCTGACAGGGGGCATCTACGAGCAGTACTTC,CASTLTGGIYEQYF
16,TRBD2,TRBJ2-5,TRBV6-6,few,TGTGCCAGCAGTCGAATGACTAGCGGGAGGGGGGAGACCCAGTACTTC,CASSRMTSGRGETQYF
14,.,TRBJ2-7,TRBV11-2,.,TGTGCCAGCAGCCCGGCAGCGGAGAGCTACGAGCAGTACTTC,CASSPAAESYEQYF
12,.,TRBJ1-1,TRBV25-1,.,TGTGCCAGCAGTGCCGGCGGCACTGAAGCTTTCTTT,CASSAGGTEAFF
15,.,TRBJ1-5,TRBV14,.,TGTGCCAGCAGCCAATTATATACTAGCAATCAGCCCCAGCATTTT,CASSQLYTSNQPQHF
15,.,TRBJ1-6,TRBV30,.,TGTGCCTTCAGTCCACTTGGAGACTCGGTGTCACCCCTCCACTTT,CAFSPLGDSVSPLHF
14,.,TRBJ1-1,TRBV6-5,.,TGTGCCAGCAGTTACGGGCAATCGAACACTGAAGCTTTCTTT,CASSYGQSNTEAFF
14,TRBD1,TRBJ1-2,TRBV19,.,TGTGCCAGTAGTCCGGACAGGGTTCGAGGTGGCTACACCTTC,CASSPDRVRGGYTF